This TCR beta chain was identified during a study of blood T cell repertoires in COVID-19 (dated by TCRdb to about 2020). For context, the study as a whole: Samples from collaborators originated in the United States, Italy and Spain and spanned both the acute and convalescent phases of COVID-19. Samples came from the ongoing ImmuneRACE study (first 160 participants) plus 1,254 subjects from 6 global collaborators. The repertoires were released in a freely available public database meant as a resource for research on the immune response to SARS-CoV-2. Subjects who had been exposed to COVID-19, were actively infected with it, or had recovered from it provided the deeply sampled blood TCRbeta repertoires that made up the dataset. Sample metadata almost always included a de-identified subject ID, COVID-19 status, age in years and sex. Where HLA class I and class II types were available, the types were taken from metadata supplied by the sample provider, not from assay-based typing. The material from the prospective study consisted of cDNA or gDNA derived from T cells, B-cell-depleted T cells, or PBMCs. Findings and caveats that apply to the study as a whole: The quantity of clinical and demographic metadata differed by source and by participant and was supplied without curation.

In regard to this clone: Its antigen has not been determined. No per-base quality is available; no much larger clone lies one base away.

TCRbeta CDR3 regions were amplified from genomic DNA by means of the immunoSEQ Assay, a bias-controlled multiplex PCR. On the authors' methods: The number of nucleated cells in each sample was estimated from the amplification of reference gene primers within the assay. To quantify the absolute abundance of each unique TCRbeta CDR3 rearrangement, sequence reads were collapsed and filtered. For each sample, productive Simpson clonality was calculated as the square root of Simpson's diversity index over productive rearrangements. Here the immuneACCESS table is served through TCRdb, limited to in-frame sequences with V and J called. Missing clones are a known gap in these copies; in checked studies unresolved V genes cover under half, and the rest lacks a known reason. For V, J and clone size, that table is used; D and trimming come from the DNA. Present in this sample are 95,000 to 150,000 clones, around nine tenths of which were seen just once. Around 0.81% of the sample is held by the ten biggest clonotypes.

Each collaborating institution followed its own protocols to collect whole blood in K2EDTA tubes. For TCRbeta analysis, collaborators shipped samples in one of three forms: frozen whole blood, isolated PBMCs, or DNA extracted from either of those sample types. Inclusive of the bounding cysteine and phenylalanine, the CDR3 is 12 residues long. The only DNA kept is the CDR3, 36 bases in frame from the first base. For CDR1 and CDR2, the germline V gene lists SGHVS and FQNEAQ. V sheds 3 bases and J sheds 3 bases, leaving 3 bases between their ends. The specimen sequenced was peripheral blood. This TCR derives from a woman aged 45 to 65 with active or convalescent COVID-19. The sequence joins TRBV7-8 to TRBJ1-5; the D gene cannot be resolved reliably. The DNA reads TGTGCCAGCAGCTTTTACAATCAGCCCCAGCATTTT. Its protein reads: CASSFYNQPQHF.